This TCR beta chain derives from a study of T cell clonality in common variable immunodeficiency. Overall study findings and caveats: CVID subjects shared fewer TCRbeta clones than healthy controls did. Patient heterogeneity in the CVID cohort limited correlations between repertoire features and clinical complications.

This CDR3 contains 16 residues. V dropped 3 bases and J dropped 5 bases, with 19 bases sitting between them. The germline CDR1 and CDR2 sequences are LNHDA and SQIVND (reference sequence). This clone was seen many times. Its target is not known. The read gets to within 3 residues of the CDR3 end, and the germline J gene fills in the rest. The repertoire was sequenced with immunoSEQ multiplex PCR; TCRdb's copy has only in-frame clones and lacks some. The sample was found to contain 51,000 or so clones, and every one recurs. Patients and controls were mostly of Caucasian heritage. Blood samples were heparinized, 5 to 8 ml per donor.

The clonotype comes from a person aged 18 to 75 in good health. V is TRBV19 and J is TRBJ1-2, with no clear D. The sequencing sample was made of peripheral blood mononuclear cells. The covered CDR3 bases are TGTGCCAGTAGTATGGCCACCACGTTTTCTCCATATGGC. This codes for CASSMATTFSPYG. Given in full, the CDR3 is CASSMATTFSPYGYTF.